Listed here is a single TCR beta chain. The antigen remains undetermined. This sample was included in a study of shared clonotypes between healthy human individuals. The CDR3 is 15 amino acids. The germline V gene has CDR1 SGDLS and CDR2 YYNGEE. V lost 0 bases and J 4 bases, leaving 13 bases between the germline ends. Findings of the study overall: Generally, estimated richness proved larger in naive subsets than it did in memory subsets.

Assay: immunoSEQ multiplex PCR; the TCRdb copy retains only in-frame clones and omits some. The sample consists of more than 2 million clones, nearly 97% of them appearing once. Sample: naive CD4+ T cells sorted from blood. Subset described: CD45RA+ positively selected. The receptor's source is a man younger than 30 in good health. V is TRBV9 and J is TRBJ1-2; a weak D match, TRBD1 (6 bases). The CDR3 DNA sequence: TGTGCCAGCAGCGTAGAGGGACACCAGGGCTATGGCTACACCTTC. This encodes CASSVEGHQGYGYTF. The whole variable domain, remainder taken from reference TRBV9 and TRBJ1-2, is DSGVTQTPKHLITATGQRVTLRCSPRSGDLSVYWYQQSLDQGLQFLIQYYNGEERAKGNILERFSAQQFPDLHSELNLSSLELGDSALYFCASSVEGHQGYGYTFGSGTRLTVV.